This T cell receptor (beta chain) was observed in a study of blood T cells in healthy people across ages. Study summary: Capturing about one barcoded beta molecule per two T cells was achieved by template switching.

A note on this clonotype: Antigen specificity is unknown.

A minimum of 5 micrograms of total RNA was extracted per sample. With a J-beta primer mix and a sample-barcoded 5' primer, a second PCR ran about 7 to 12 cycles. Any given sample supplied a minimum of 3 million CDR3-containing paired-end reads. TCRdb re-called the 5' RACE reads with MiXCR, one entry per CDR3 protein. The sample contains 1.8 million or so distinct CDR3 sequences, approximately 40% of which appear only once. Study-level points and caveats: Roughly linearly, TCR beta diversity per million T cells fell as age increased.

Germline CDR1 SGDLS, CDR2 YYNGEE. V lost 0 bases, J lost 1 base, and 13 bases lay in between. This CDR3 contains 16 residues. The chain combines TRBV9 with TRBJ1-1, with no clear D. The clonotype comes from a human donor in good health. Sequencing was done on a sample of blood. This CDR3 reads CASSVGIGVTNTEAFF. In nucleotides, the CDR3 is TGTGCCAGCAGCGTAGGTATTGGGGTCACGAACACTGAAGCTTTCTTT. The full variable domain, completed using reference TRBV9 and TRBJ1-1, is DSGVTQTPKHLITATGQRVTLRCSPRSGDLSVYWYQQSLDQGLQFLIQYYNGEERAKGNILERFSAQQFPDLHSELNLSSLELGDSALYFCASSVGIGVTNTEAFFGQGTRLTVV.